This TCR beta chain was recovered during a study of PD-1 blockade in classical Hodgkin lymphoma. Study-wide background: With a 2-week interval, patients received intravenous nivolumab at 3 mg/kg. Study-wide findings and caveats: Relapsed/refractory patients reportedly had the lowest baseline TCR diversity, below newly diagnosed patients, who were below healthy donors. Newly diagnosed patients had diversity similar to the baseline diversity of complete responders.

The V and J ends lost 4 bases and 0 bases respectively, with 12 bases between them. The CDR3 spans 15 residues. Germline loops: CDR1 SGHRS, CDR2 YFSETQ. To note about this clone: As yet, its antigen is unknown.

Patients all relapsed after autologous stem cell transplantation, and there was variation in brentuximab vedotin exposure. Best responses were complete response, partial response or progressive disease. Method: immunoSEQ multiplex PCR; TCRdb's copy keeps in-frame clones and lacks some. The table records tens of thousands of clones, more than 70% of them present only once. This sample comprised peripheral blood mononuclear cells (PBMCs), obtained at baseline. This receptor was taken from a human donor with classical Hodgkin lymphoma. This chain connects TRBV5-1 to TRBJ2-3; D could derive from TRBD1 or TRBD2 (5 bases each). DNA for the CDR3: TGCGCCAGCAGCACCCTGGGGGAGAGCACAGATACGCAGTATTTT. It codes for CASSTLGESTDTQYF.